The clone carrying this T cell receptor (beta chain) appeared once. Sequencing used immunoSEQ multiplex PCR; TCRdb keeps in-frame clones, though not all of them. The sample yields over 85,000 clones, approximately 90% seen once. Germline-derived CDR1 and CDR2 are LGHNA and YNFKEQ. Trimming at V came to 3 bases and at J to 6 bases, leaving 8 bases not matched to a gene. This CDR3 contains 17 residues. The source of the sample is a study of T cell responses to AZD1222 COVID-19 vaccine. The chain joins TRBV4-2 to TRBJ2-1; 13 bases map to TRBD2. The sample in question was peripheral blood, obtained on day 0 of AZD1222 vaccination. This TCR was recovered from an adult in good health. The CDR3 loop reads CASSHETSGRAPNEQFF. The CDR3 DNA reads TGTGCCAGCAGCCACGAAACTAGCGGGAGGGCTCCCAATGAGCAGTTCTTC.